Below, 13 T cell receptor beta chains from the same sample are listed, as sequenced in a study of siplizumab effects on memory and regulatory T cells. Sequenced by immunoSEQ multiplex PCR; TCRdb stores in-frame clones only, minus some. This table has about 110,000 clones, over 85% appearing once. The specimen was CD4+ T cells sorted from blood. The receptors here all came from a human donor in good health.

The rearrangement joins TRBV6-5 to TRBJ1-5; D is perhaps TRBD1 (5 bases). The CDR3 spans 15 residues. V lost 6 bases, J lost 5 bases, and 17 bases lay in between. Germline values: CDR1 MNHEY, CDR2 SVGAGI. The CDR3 nucleotides are TGTGCCAGCAGAAGGTCTGGGGGATCGGATCAGCCCCAGCATTTT. Its protein is CASRRSGGSDQPQHF.

The chain recombines TRBV18 with TRBJ2-1; possibly TRBD1 or TRBD2 for D (5 bases each). V was clipped by 3 bases and J by 0 bases, with 9 bases between them. CDR3 size: 15 residues. CDR1 KGHSH and CDR2 LQKENI come from the germline V gene. The DNA of the CDR3 is TGTGCCAGCTCACCGGGGGAACACTCCTACAATGAGCAGTTCTTC. It is translated as CASSPGEHSYNEQFF.

V usage is TRBV19 and J usage is TRBJ1-1, with D possibly matching TRBD1 (5 bases). Germline values: CDR1 LNHDA, CDR2 SQIVND (reference sequence). The CDR3 sequence is 13 residues long. V was shortened by 9 bases and J by 4 bases, with 15 bases between the two germline ends. The CDR3 reads CASKVGESTEAFF. CDR3 sequence (DNA): TGTGCCAGCAAGGTGGGGGAGAGCACTGAAGCTTTCTTT.

The chain's CDR3 is CASSLQGDEQYF. CDR3 coding DNA: TGTGCCAGCAGCCTACAGGGGGACGAGCAGTACTTC. The rearrangement uses TRBV11-3 and TRBJ2-5; 8 bases map to TRBD1. The J call may be incorrect, as the DNA end agrees better with TRBJ2-7. Germline lookup yields CDR1 SGHNT and CDR2 YENEEA. CDR3 length: 12 residues.

This clone was seen a single time. This chain connects TRBV6-5 to TRBJ2-4; D ambiguous. Germline CDR1 MNHEY, CDR2 SVGAGI. Trimming took 0 bases from V and 6 from J, leaving 15 bases between them. The CDR3 contains 16 residues. The CDR3 DNA sequence: TGTGCCAGCAGTTACTCGATCTCCCCGAGACGAAACATTCAGTACTTC. As protein: CASSYSISPRRNIQYF.

The V and J genes are TRBV15 and TRBJ1-3; the D gene is possibly TRBD1 (5 bases). This CDR3 has 16 amino acids. Germline CDR1 is LNHNV and CDR2 is YYDKDF (reference sequence). Deletions cut 0 bases from V and 8 bases from J, with 17 bases between. This CDR3 reads CATSRDRAGPGDTIYF. The DNA for the CDR3 is TGTGCCACCAGCAGAGATAGGGCAGGGCCTGGGGACACCATATATTTT.

J is TRBJ1-1 and V is TRBV29-1; 11 bases match TRBD1. The germline CDR1 and CDR2 sequences are SQVTM and ANQGSEA. J lost 0 bases, V lost 5 bases, and 5 bases had no gene match. This CDR3 is 15 amino acids long. This CDR3 reads CSVKDRGLMNTEAFF. The CDR3 nucleotides are TGCAGCGTTAAGGACAGGGGGCTGATGAACACTGAAGCTTTCTTT.

V and J are TRBV19 and TRBJ2-2, with a weak D call TRBD2 (6 bases). Germline assignment: CDR1 LNHDA and CDR2 SQIVND (reference sequence). The CDR3 totals 15 residues. The V gene lost 3 bases and the J gene lost 4 bases, with 12 bases spanning the gap. CDR3 loop: CASSMKRVATGELFF. DNA of the CDR3: TGTGCCAGTAGTATGAAGCGGGTTGCCACCGGGGAGCTGTTTTTT.

The chain links TRBV7-2 to TRBJ2-7, with D possibly being TRBD1 (5 bases). V was cut by 2 bases and J by 5 bases, with 16 bases left in between. Germline CDR1 and CDR2: SGHTA and FQGNSA. This CDR3 region has 15 residues. In DNA form, the CDR3 reads TGTGCCAGCAGCTTAAGGGGCGGCGATTACCACGAGCAGTACTTC. Amino acid sequence: CASSLRGGDYHEQYF.

CDR3 nucleotide sequence: TGTGCCAGCAGTTTAGTTCCCAGAAGAGGAGCTGGGGCCAACGTCCTGACTTTC. This sequence encodes CASSLVPRRGAGANVLTF. The rearrangement uses TRBV27 and TRBJ2-6; D gene uncertain. The V and J ends lost 2 bases and 2 bases respectively, with 16 bases between them. Per germline, CDR1 MNHEY and CDR2 SMNVEV (reference sequence). CDR3 size: 18 residues.

The chain joins TRBV16 to TRBJ2-3; 7 nucleotides line up with TRBD1. V trimming: 2 bases; J trimming: 4 bases; junction bases outside the gene matches: 6. The V gene's germline CDR1 is KGHSY and CDR2 FQNENV. This CDR3 is 15 amino acids long. CDR3 sequence reads: CASSQPTGKADTQYF. In DNA form, the CDR3 reads TGTGCCAGCAGCCAACCGACAGGGAAGGCAGATACGCAGTATTTT. Variable domain in full (rest from reference TRBV16 and TRBJ2-3): GEEVAQTPKHLVRGEGQKAKLYCAPIKGHSYVFWYQQVLKNEFKFLISFQNENVFDETGMPKERFSAKCLPNSPCSLEIQATKLEDSAVYFCASSQPTGKADTQYFGPGTRLTVL.

V and J are TRBV5-1 and TRBJ1-3; perhaps TRBD1 as D (5 bases). Looked up from germline, CDR1 is SGHRS and CDR2 is YFSETQ. The CDR3 is made up of 16 amino acids. The V and J ends lost 0 bases and 0 bases respectively, with 10 bases between them. The CDR3 reads CASSLGQRGSGNTIYF. In DNA, the CDR3 is TGCGCCAGCAGCTTGGGACAGCGCGGCTCTGGAAACACCATATATTTT.

This chain uses TRBV6-5 with TRBJ2-5; TRBD1 might be the D (5 bases). The germline gives CDR1 MNHEY, CDR2 SVGAGI. V lost 6 bases and J lost 3, with 11 bases in between. This CDR3 has 13 residues. The CDR3 region is CASSRQPKETQYF. The CDR3 DNA sequence: TGTGCCAGCAGCCGACAGCCTAAAGAGACCCAGTACTTC.